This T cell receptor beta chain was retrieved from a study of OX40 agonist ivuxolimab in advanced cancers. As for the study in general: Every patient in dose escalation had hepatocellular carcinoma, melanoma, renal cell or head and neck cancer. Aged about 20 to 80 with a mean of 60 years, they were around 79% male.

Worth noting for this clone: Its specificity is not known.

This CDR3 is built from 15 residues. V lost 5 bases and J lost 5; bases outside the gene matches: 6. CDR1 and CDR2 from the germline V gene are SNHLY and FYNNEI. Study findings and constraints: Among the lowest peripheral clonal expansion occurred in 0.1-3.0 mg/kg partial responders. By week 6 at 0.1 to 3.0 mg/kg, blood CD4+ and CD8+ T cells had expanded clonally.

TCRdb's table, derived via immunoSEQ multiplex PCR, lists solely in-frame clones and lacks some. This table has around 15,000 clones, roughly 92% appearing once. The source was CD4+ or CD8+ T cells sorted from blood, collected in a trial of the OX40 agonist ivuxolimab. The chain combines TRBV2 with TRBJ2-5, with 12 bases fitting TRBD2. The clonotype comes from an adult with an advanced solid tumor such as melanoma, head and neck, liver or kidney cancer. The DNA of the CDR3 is TGTGCCAGCAGTCCGGGACTAGCGGGTCGGGAGACCCAGTACTTC. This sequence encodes CASSPGLAGRETQYF.